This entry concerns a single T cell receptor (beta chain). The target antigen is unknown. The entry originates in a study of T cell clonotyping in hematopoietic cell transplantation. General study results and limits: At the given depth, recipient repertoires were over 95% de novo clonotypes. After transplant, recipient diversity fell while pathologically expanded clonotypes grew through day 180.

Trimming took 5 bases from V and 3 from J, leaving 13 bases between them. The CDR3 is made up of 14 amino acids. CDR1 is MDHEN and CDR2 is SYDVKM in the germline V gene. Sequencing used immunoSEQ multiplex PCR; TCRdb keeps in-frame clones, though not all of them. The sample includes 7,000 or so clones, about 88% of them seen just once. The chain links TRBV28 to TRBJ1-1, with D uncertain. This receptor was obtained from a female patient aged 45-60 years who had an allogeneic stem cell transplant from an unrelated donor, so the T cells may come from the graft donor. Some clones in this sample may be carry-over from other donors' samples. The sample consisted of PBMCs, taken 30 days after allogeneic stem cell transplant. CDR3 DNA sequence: TGTGCCAGCAGTCTCCCTCGCTGGGACACTGAAGCTTTCTTT. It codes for CASSLPRWDTEAFF.